This record covers a single T cell receptor (beta chain). Both 60 Vbeta primers and 13 Jbeta primers went into the PCR. Authors' methods: In a later analysis, about 11 million of about 80 million unique beta chains occurred in at least two donors. The protocol was immunoSEQ multiplex PCR, while the TCRdb copy is restricted to in-frame clones and leaves out a portion. That table gives V, J and clone size, and the DNA gave D and trimming. The sample records tens of thousands of clones, 75% being singletons. Deletions cut 2 bases from V and 5 bases from J, with 19 bases between. Germline CDR1 reads SGDLS; CDR2 reads YYNGEE. The CDR3 sequence is 16 residues long. The data belong to a study of cytomegalovirus exposure and HLA in healthy donors.

Source material: PBMCs. The rearrangement links TRBV9 to TRBJ2-5; D might be TRBD2 (7 bases). The origin of this receptor is a man aged 40-49 years in good health and CMV-seronegative. The CDR3 region is CASSVRGGAGRETQYF. CDR3 sequence (DNA): TGTGCCAGCAGCGTCCGAGGGGGGGCGGGAAGGGAGACCCAGTACTTC.